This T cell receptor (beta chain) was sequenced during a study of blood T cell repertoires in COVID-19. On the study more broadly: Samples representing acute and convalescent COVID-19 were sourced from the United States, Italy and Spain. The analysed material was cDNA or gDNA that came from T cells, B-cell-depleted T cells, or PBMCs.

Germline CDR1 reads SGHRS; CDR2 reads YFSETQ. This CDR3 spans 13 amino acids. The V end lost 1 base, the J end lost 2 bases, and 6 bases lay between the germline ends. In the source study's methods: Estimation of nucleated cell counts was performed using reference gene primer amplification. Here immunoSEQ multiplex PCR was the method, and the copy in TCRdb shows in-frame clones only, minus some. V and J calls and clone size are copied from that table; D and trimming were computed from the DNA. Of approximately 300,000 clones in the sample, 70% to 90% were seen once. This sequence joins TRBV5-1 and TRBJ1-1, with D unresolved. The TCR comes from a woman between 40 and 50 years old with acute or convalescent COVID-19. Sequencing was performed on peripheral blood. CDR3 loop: CASSLSRNTEAFF. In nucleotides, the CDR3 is TGCGCCAGCAGCTTGTCCAGAAACACTGAAGCTTTCTTT.